Described below is a single T cell receptor beta chain sequence and its context. Antigen specificity is unknown. Per the germline V gene, CDR1 is LGHDT and CDR2 is YNNKEL (reference sequence). The V and J ends lost 2 bases and 7 bases respectively, with 11 bases between them. There are 13 residues in the CDR3. TCRdb's copy holds only in-frame clones and misses some; the assay was immunoSEQ multiplex PCR. The sample contains around 190,000 clones, roughly 88% of which appear only once. The data stem from a study of T cell responses to AZD1222 COVID-19 vaccine. Points from the study as a whole: Repertoires were obtained solely post-peak T cell response. Two doses of AZD1222 preceded a rise in Spike-specific TCR breadth and depth. There were vaccine-associated CD4 TCRs across spike, dominant at 160-218 and 743-854. Targets within unmutated variant regions were reportedly found for nearly half of spike-specific TCRs.

The source of this sequence is an adult who received the AZD1222 COVID-19 vaccine. The sample consisted of peripheral blood, taken 28 days after the second AZD1222 dose. The genes are TRBV3-1 (or the pseudogene TRBV3-2) and TRBJ1-2; a weak D match, TRBD1 (6 bases). CDR3 in amino acids: CASSQSGVGGYTF. The CDR3 nucleotides read TGTGCCAGCAGCCAATCAGGGGTGGGTGGCTACACCTTC.